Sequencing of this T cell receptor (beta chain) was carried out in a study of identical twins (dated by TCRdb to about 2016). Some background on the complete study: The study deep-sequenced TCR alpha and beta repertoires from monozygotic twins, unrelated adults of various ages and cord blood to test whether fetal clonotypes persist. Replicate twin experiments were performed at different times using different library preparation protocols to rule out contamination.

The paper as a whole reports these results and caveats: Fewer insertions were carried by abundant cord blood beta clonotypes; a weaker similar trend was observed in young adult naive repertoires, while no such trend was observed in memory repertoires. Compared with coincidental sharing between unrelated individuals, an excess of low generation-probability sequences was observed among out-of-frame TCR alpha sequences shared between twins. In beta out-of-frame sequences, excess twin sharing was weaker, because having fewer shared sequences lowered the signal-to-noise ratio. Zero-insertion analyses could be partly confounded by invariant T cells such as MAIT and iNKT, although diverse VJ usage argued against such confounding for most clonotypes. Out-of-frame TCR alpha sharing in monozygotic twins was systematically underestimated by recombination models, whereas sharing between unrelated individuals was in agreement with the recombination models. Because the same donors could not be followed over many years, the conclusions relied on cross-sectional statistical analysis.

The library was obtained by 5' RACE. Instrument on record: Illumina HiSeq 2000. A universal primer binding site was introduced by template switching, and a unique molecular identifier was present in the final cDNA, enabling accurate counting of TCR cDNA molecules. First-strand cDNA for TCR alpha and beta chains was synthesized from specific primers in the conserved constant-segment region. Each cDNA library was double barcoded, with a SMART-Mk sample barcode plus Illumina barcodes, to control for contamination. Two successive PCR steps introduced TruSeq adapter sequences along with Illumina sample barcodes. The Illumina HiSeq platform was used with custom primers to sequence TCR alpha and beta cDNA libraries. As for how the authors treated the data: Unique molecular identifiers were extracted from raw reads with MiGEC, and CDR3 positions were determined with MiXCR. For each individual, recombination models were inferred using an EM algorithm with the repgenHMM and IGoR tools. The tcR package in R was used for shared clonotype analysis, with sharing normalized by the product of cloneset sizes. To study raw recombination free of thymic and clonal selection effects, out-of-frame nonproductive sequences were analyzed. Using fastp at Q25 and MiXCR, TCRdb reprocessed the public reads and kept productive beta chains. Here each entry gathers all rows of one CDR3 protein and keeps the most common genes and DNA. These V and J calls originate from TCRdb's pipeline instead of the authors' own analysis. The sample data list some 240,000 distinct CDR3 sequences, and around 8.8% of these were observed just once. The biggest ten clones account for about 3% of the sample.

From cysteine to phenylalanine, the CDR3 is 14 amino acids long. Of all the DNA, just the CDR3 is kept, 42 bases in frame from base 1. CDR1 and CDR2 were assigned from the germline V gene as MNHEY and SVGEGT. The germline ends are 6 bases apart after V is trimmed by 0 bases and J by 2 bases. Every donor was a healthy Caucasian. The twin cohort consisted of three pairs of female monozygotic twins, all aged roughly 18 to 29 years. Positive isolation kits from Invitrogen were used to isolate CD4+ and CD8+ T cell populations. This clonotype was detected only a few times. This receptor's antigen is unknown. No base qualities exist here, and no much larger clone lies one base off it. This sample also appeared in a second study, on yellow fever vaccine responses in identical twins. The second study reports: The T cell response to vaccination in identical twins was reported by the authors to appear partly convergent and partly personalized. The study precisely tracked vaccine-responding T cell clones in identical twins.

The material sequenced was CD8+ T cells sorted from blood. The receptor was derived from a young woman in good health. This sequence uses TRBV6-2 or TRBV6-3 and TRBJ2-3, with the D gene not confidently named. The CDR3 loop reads CASSYSRPTDTQYF. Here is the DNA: TGTGCCAGCAGTTACTCGAGACCCACAGATACGCAGTATTTT.